These 11 T cell receptor beta chains were sequenced from one sample in a study of vaccination effects on CD4 cells after COVID-19. Scientists isolated CD4+ T cells after a roughly 9-day culture period ended. Participants were vaccinated with two doses of either the BNT162b2 or mRNA-1273 vaccine. The method was immunoSEQ multiplex PCR; TCRdb's version includes in-frame clones alone and lacks a portion of them. The sample yields about 71,000 clones, approximately 79% seen once. Their antigens are not known. The sample in question was CD4+ T cells from PBMCs cultured without peptide, obtained after COVID-19 vaccination. The receptors were sampled from a human donor who received a COVID-19 vaccine.

For this clone: Other DNA sequences in the same sample also yield this CDR3. The chain carries TRBV18 and TRBJ1-5, with D tentatively TRBD1 (5 bases). This CDR3 region has 13 residues. CDR1 is KGHSH, CDR2 LQKENI, per germline. Trimming took 3 bases from V and 4 from J, leaving 7 bases between them. The CDR3 here is CASSPGGNQPQHF. Here the CDR3 DNA reads TGTGCCAGCTCACCGGGGGGAAATCAGCCCCAGCATTTT.

This clone turned up a few times. The CDR3: CATSGAGGATEAFF. In nucleotides, the CDR3 is TGTGCCACCAGTGGGGCAGGGGGCGCAACTGAAGCTTTCTTT. The chain couples TRBV24-1 to TRBJ1-1, with 8 positions matching TRBD1. The CDR3 runs to 14 residues. Germline CDR1 KGHDR, CDR2 SFDVKD. J gave up 5 bases and V 5 bases, and 6 bases lay outside the gene matches.

The J gene is TRBJ2-4, the V gene TRBV7-8; D is possibly TRBD2 (5 bases). Trimming stripped 5 bases from V and 12 bases from J, with 17 bases between. Germline V gene lookup returns CDR1 SGHVS and CDR2 FQNEAQ. The CDR3 has 13 residues. CDR3 DNA sequence: TGTGCCAGCAGCCCTCGACTCGGGGTCACTCAGTACTTC. It specifies CASSPRLGVTQYF. The full variable domain, its missing parts supplied by reference TRBV7-8 and TRBJ2-4, is GAGVSQSPRYKVAKRGQDVALRCDPISGHVSLFWYQQALGQGPEFLTYFQNEAQLDKSGLPSDRFFAERPEGSVSTLKIQRTQQEDSAVYLCASSPRLGVTQYFGAGTRLSVL.

The rearrangement uses TRBV30 and TRBJ1-6, with D perhaps TRBD1 (5 bases). Trimming shortened V by 4 bases and J by 10 bases, and 14 bases separated the two germline ends. CDR1 is GTSNPN and CDR2 is SVGIG in the germline V gene (reference sequence). The CDR3 has 13 amino acids. The CDR3 sequence is CAWNSQGWSPLHF. The CDR3 DNA reads TGTGCCTGGAACAGCCAGGGTTGGTCACCCCTCCACTTT.

This clone appeared a few times. The rearrangement joins TRBV30 to TRBJ1-3, with D uncertain. This CDR3 region has 13 residues. The V gene's germline CDR1 is GTSNPN and CDR2 SVGIG (reference sequence). The ends were cut back, 1 base at V and 0 bases at J, with 4 bases in the middle. CDR3 in DNA: TGTGCCTGGAGTGAGGGCTCTGGAAACACCATATATTTT. It specifies CAWSEGSGNTIYF.

The rearrangement links TRBV5-6 to TRBJ2-5; possible D gene TRBD2, 6 bases. Germline lookup yields CDR1 SGHDT and CDR2 YYEEEE. This CDR3 contains 16 residues. Trimming removed 3 bases at V and 2 bases at J, with 17 bases between. CDR3 amino acids: CASSWEVPGRQETQYF. CDR3 DNA: TGTGCCAGCAGCTGGGAGGTACCAGGACGGCAAGAGACCCAGTACTTC.

V and J are TRBV11-2 and TRBJ1-1; D is ambiguous. The CDR3 runs 14 residues. Germline V gene data show CDR1 as SGHAT and CDR2 as FQNNGV. V was shortened by 4 bases and J by 4 bases, with 13 bases between the two germline ends. Written as DNA, the CDR3 is TGTGCCAGCAGCTGGAACAGAGCAGGCACTGAAGCTTTCTTT. Residues: CASSWNRAGTEAFF. Complete variable domain (other parts from reference TRBV11-2 and TRBJ1-1): EAGVAQSPRYKIIEKRQSVAFWCNPISGHATLYWYQQILGQGPKLLIQFQNNGVVDDSQLPKDRFSAERLKGVDSTLKIQPAKLEDSAVYLCASSWNRAGTEAFFGQGTRLTVV.

In its sample, this clone was seen a few times. The chain combines TRBV6-2 or TRBV6-3 with TRBJ1-5, with D possibly being TRBD1 (6 bases). Germline V gives CDR1 MNHEY, CDR2 SVGEGT. The CDR3 is 15 residues long. Between the trimmed V and J ends, which lost 3 bases and 3 bases, there was a span of 12 bases. CDR3 loop: CASSYSRGSNQPQHF. CDR3 sequence (DNA): TGTGCCAGCAGTTATTCCAGGGGATCCAATCAGCCCCAGCATTTT.

The chain joins TRBV19 to TRBJ1-2, with 7 bases fitting TRBD1. Germline loops: CDR1 LNHDA, CDR2 SQIVND (reference sequence). V was clipped by 1 base and J by 8 bases; unmatched bases: 10. CDR3 length equals 15 residues. DNA of the CDR3: TGTGCCAGTAGTATAGGTGGGATAGGGGGCCGCGGCTACACCTTC. This sequence encodes CASSIGGIGGRGYTF. Variable domain in full (rest from reference TRBV19 and TRBJ1-2): DGGITQSPKYLFRKEGQNVTLSCEQNLNHDAMYWYRQDPGQGLRLIYYSQIVNDFQKGDIAEGYSVSREKKESFPLTVTSAQKNPTAFYLCASSIGGIGGRGYTFGSGTRLTVV.

The rearrangement joins TRBV9 to TRBJ2-1; TRBD1 agrees at 11 bases. This CDR3 has 15 amino acids. V was clipped by 3 bases and J by 7 bases; unmatched bases: 6. CDR1 and CDR2 (germline): SGDLS, YYNGEE. The CDR3 protein is CASSAGTGGYNEQFF. DNA of the CDR3: TGTGCCAGCAGCGCAGGGACAGGGGGTTATAATGAGCAGTTCTTC.

This sequence joins TRBV7-9 and TRBJ1-5; no clear D. The V and J ends lost 4 bases and 9 bases respectively, with 13 bases between them. CDR1 is SEHNR and CDR2 is FQNEAQ in the germline V gene (reference sequence). The CDR3 contains 13 residues. CDR3 residues: CASSSPGRGPQHF. The CDR3 nucleotides are TGTGCCAGCAGCTCTCCCGGGCGGGGGCCCCAGCATTTT.